This T cell receptor (beta chain) was profiled in a study of T cell repertoires in breast cancer (TCRdb year 2016). For context, the study as a whole: Samples profiled in the study came from tumors, lymph nodes and peripheral blood lymphocytes of breast cancer patients, along with peripheral blood from healthy control donors. Most of the roughly 21 patient tumors analyzed for shared TCRs were ER+/PR+. Controls included nine healthy donors of an age range similar to the patients. On average, roughly 500,000 sequences per sample and roughly 10 reads per input cell were obtained by sequencing. Because breast cancer has a low mutational burden and common mutations are rare, the study reasoned that TCRs shared between breast cancer patients would target shared antigens. Tumors and tumor-involved lymph nodes were minced and digested with Liberase and DNase, then filtered through 70-um and 40-um filters. Tumor-free lymph nodes were processed without enzymatic digestion, and blood samples were separated by Ficoll. Broader findings and caveats from the paper: Sentinel lymph nodes involved by tumor shared about fourfold more TCRs with matched tumor repertoires than tumor-free nodes did (approximately 8% versus 2%). Discarding singleton TCRs and sampling only part of each tumor may have missed genuine antitumor clones. Emulsion RT-PCR was considered qualitative rather than quantitative, because transcript abundance and primer differences skewed the recovery of clones. Shared TCRs were encoded by various nucleotide sequences, which suggests selection and expansion based on antigen. Fewer than 20 TCR pairs were shared across seven or more patient tumors and rarely found in control blood, suggesting possible tumor specificity. Shared TCRs showed TRBV7 predominance, possibly reflecting tumor recognition or mispriming bias from eight TRBV7 primers.

The library was obtained by emulsion pairing. A second nested PCR with blocking oligos suppressed unpaired genes, then a third nested PCR added Illumina adaptors and barcodes. Each emulsion RT-PCR master mix contained roughly 4,500-270,000 T cells, with C-region, Stepout and V-region primers. Emulsions were generated with the Micellula Emulsion and Purification Kit, and RT-PCR used Qiagen OneStep RT-PCR reagents. Pooled libraries were sequenced on an Illumina MiSeq with paired-end 2 x 250 reads. The original methods were these. Read pairs were joined in Galaxy and clipped at the engineered overlap into separate alpha and beta files; unclipped reads were discarded. Alpha-beta pairs were assigned using CompleteTCR, a MiTCR-based pipeline in which chains sharing read cluster identifiers are linked by an R script. TCR sequences seen only once, which were about 1-3.3%, were removed as potential sequencing errors. In-frame beta chains were kept once TCRdb had trimmed the public reads at Q25 with fastp and called clones with MiXCR. Rows merge per CDR3 protein into single entries with the most common DNA and genes. What appears here as the V and J calls and clone size reflects TCRdb's work, not the paper's. Across this sample there are about 40,000 distinct CDR3 sequences, with about 48% seen only once. Jointly, the top ten make up less than 70% of the sample.

The CDR3 numbers 18 residues from cysteine through phenylalanine. Only the CDR3 region is kept as DNA, spanning 54 bases read in frame from base 1. V is pruned by 2 bases and J by 1 base, leaving 10 bases of the junction without a gene match. The germline V gene (reference sequence) supplies CDR1 SEHNR and CDR2 FQNEAQ. Paired alpha-beta TCRs of CD8+ T cells were analyzed using an expanded emulsion RT-PCR method with primers for all TCR V genes. Before emulsion RT-PCR, CD8+ T cells were isolated with a CD8 positive selection kit and incubated overnight in approximately 10 IU/mL IL-2. Details on this clonotype: There is no known antigen for this receptor. Base qualities are missing; no much larger clone stands one base away.

Sequencing was performed on CD8+ T cells. Here the chain combines TRBV7-9 and TRBJ2-2; the central 7 bases match TRBD2. This receptor was obtained from a pool of human donors with breast cancer or a healthy control (not recorded which). The CDR3 region: CASSLPTRLAGNTGELFF. DNA sequence: TGTGCCAGCAGCTTACCAACAAGACTAGCAGGGAACACCGGGGAGCTGTTTTTT.